A single sample is the source of the 31 T cell receptor beta chains below, sequenced in a study of T-cell reconstitution after alpha-beta-depleted transplantation in children. Preparation of the TCRbeta library used unique molecular identifiers. A single record per CDR3 protein comes from TCRdb applying MiXCR to the PCR reads. The profile shows around 90,000 distinct CDR3 sequences, about 16% of them singletons. The specimen was PBMCs, mostly from graft donor cells, collected 180 days after TCRalphabeta/CD19-depleted stem cell transplant. The source is a male patient between 2 and 9 years old who had a stem cell transplant for acute lymphoblastic leukemia, so the T cells may come from the graft donor.

This clonotype showed up just a few times. The chain has TRBV29-1 and TRBJ1-2; tentative D call: TRBD1 (5 bases). Germline CDR1 SQVTM, CDR2 ANQGSEA. The CDR3 consists of 11 residues. The V and J ends lost 6 bases and 6 bases respectively, with 11 bases between them. CDR3 DNA: TGCAGCGTCGGGGCCTCAGATGGCTACACCTTC. Protein product: CSVGASDGYTF.

This chain links TRBV7-6 with TRBJ2-7, with TRBD1 matching over 8 bases. The CDR3 sequence is 15 residues long. Per germline, CDR1 SGHVS and CDR2 FNYEAQ. After removal of 4 bases from V and 1 base from J, the junction contained 6 bases not matched to a gene. Written as DNA, the CDR3 is TGTGCCAGCAGCTCGCTCCGGGACAGGTCCTACGAGCAGTACTTC. This encodes CASSSLRDRSYEQYF.

The chain employs TRBV11-2 and TRBJ2-7; D unclear. Trimming cost V 4 bases and J 3 bases, with 13 bases left between them. The CDR3 is 14 amino acids. Per the germline V gene, CDR1 is SGHAT and CDR2 is FQNNGV. This CDR3 reads CASSYGWAVYEQYF. The CDR3 DNA is TGTGCCAGCAGCTATGGGTGGGCAGTCTACGAGCAGTACTTC.

The CDR3 protein is CSARPYVEGDPYEQYF. In DNA, the CDR3 is TGCAGTGCTAGACCTTATGTAGAAGGGGACCCCTACGAGCAGTACTTC. V is TRBV20-1 and J is TRBJ2-7; D might be TRBD1 or TRBD2, each matching 5 bases. The CDR3 consists of 16 residues. The ends were cut back, 2 bases at V and 2 bases at J, with 19 bases in the middle. Germline CDR1 DFQATT, CDR2 SNEGSKA (reference sequence).

This clonotype has at least ten counts. This rearrangement joins TRBV12-3 or TRBV12-4 to TRBJ2-7; perhaps D is TRBD1 or TRBD2 (5 bases each). V lost 6 bases and J lost 3, with 21 bases in between. This CDR3 has 16 residues. Here the CDR3 DNA reads TGTGCCAGCAGCCCATCGCGGGCAGGGTCTATCTACGAGCAGTACTTC. This codes for CASSPSRAGSIYEQYF.

The table lists this clonotype with a few counts. CDR3 amino acids: CASLKAGVIYNEQFF. For the CDR3, the DNA is TGCGCCAGCCTGAAGGCGGGGGTCATCTACAATGAGCAGTTCTTC. The chain recombines TRBV10-2 with TRBJ2-1, with 7 bases fitting TRBD2. Germline values: CDR1 WSHSY, CDR2 SAAADI. This CDR3 region has 15 residues. The V and J ends lost 8 bases and 3 bases, in that order; junction bases with no gene match: 10.

The chain employs TRBV7-9 and TRBJ2-1; tentatively, D is TRBD1 (5 bases). Trimming took 5 bases from V and 7 from J, leaving 9 bases between them. This CDR3 is 12 amino acids long. CDR1 is SEHNR and CDR2 is FQNEAQ in the germline V gene (reference sequence). The CDR3 region has the DNA TGTGCCAGCAGCCCAGGGATGAATGAGCAGTTCTTC. Translating gives CASSPGMNEQFF.

The rearrangement joins TRBV13 to TRBJ1-5, with D uncertain. The CDR3 is 15 residues long. The germline gives CDR1 PRHDT, CDR2 FYEKMQ (reference sequence). Trimming shortened V by 0 bases and J by 6 bases, and 12 bases separated the two germline ends. CDR3 residues: CASSLGDRAVQPQHF. DNA of the CDR3: TGTGCCAGCAGCTTAGGAGACCGGGCGGTTCAGCCCCAGCATTTT.

The rearrangement uses TRBV20-1 and TRBJ2-7; TRBD1 might be the D (6 bases). Germline-derived CDR1 and CDR2 are DFQATT and SNEGSKA (reference sequence). The CDR3 has 13 residues. V was clipped by 5 bases and J by 3 bases, with 14 bases between them. The CDR3 spells CSARRQVDYEQYF. In nucleotides, the CDR3 is TGCAGTGCTCGGAGACAGGTAGACTACGAGCAGTACTTC.

This clonotype has more than one count but fewer than ten. The V gene is TRBV29-1, the J gene TRBJ1-1; D unclear. Trimming removed 7 bases at V and 6 bases at J, with 24 bases between. The length of the CDR3 is 15 residues. The V gene's germline CDR1 is SQVTM and CDR2 ANQGSEA. The CDR3 reads CSALTDLTWYAEAFF. Here the CDR3 DNA reads TGCAGCGCTTTAACGGACTTGACCTGGTACGCTGAAGCTTTCTTT.

The chain couples TRBV24-1 to TRBJ2-2; D not resolved. V lost 3 bases, J lost 6 bases, and 10 bases lay in between. CDR3 size: 14 residues. The germline V gene encodes CDR1 KGHDR and CDR2 SFDVKD. The CDR3 DNA reads TGTGCCACCAGTGATGACCCTAGGGCCGGGGAGCTGTTTTTT. Protein product: CATSDDPRAGELFF.

At least ten counts were recorded for this clonotype. The chain joins TRBV12-3 or TRBV12-4 to TRBJ1-6; possible D gene TRBD1, 6 bases. The V end was cut by 5 bases, the J end by 5 bases, with 13 bases between. The CDR3 consists of 15 residues. CDR3 in DNA: TGTGCCAGCAGTCCCGGACAGCCTCATAATTCACCCCTCCACTTT. Residues: CASSPGQPHNSPLHF.

This clonotype appeared a few times. The rearrangement uses TRBV2 and TRBJ2-2; D unresolved. This CDR3 contains 12 residues. The V end lost 8 bases, the J end lost 1 base, and 5 bases lay between the germline ends. Germline-derived CDR1 and CDR2 are SNHLY and FYNNEI. The CDR3 protein is CASLRNTGELFF. CDR3 DNA sequence: TGTGCCAGCTTGAGGAACACCGGGGAGCTGTTTTTT.

This chain joins TRBV27 and TRBJ2-1, with 7 positions matching TRBD1. Unmatched junction bases numbered 9, after V lost 4 bases and J lost 6 bases. The CDR3 runs 15 residues. The germline gives CDR1 MNHEY, CDR2 SMNVEV (reference sequence). The CDR3 spells CASSWGAQGFNEQFF. The DNA for the CDR3 is TGTGCCAGCAGTTGGGGAGCACAGGGGTTCAATGAGCAGTTCTTC.

Ten or more counts support this clonotype. The genes are TRBV12-3 or TRBV12-4 and TRBJ2-5; a weak D match, TRBD2 (6 bases). The CDR3 has 17 amino acids. Between the trimmed V and J ends, which lost 5 bases and 4 bases, there was a span of 23 bases. The CDR3 DNA reads as TGTGCCAGCAGTCCGTATCTAGAGGAGCGGGTGGGAGAGACCCAGTACTTC. Translation: CASSPYLEERVGETQYF.

This clonotype turned up a few times. V gene TRBV5-1 combines with J gene TRBJ2-7; the match to TRBD2 covers 9 bases. Trimming removed 0 bases from V and 7 bases from J; junction bases left unmatched: 8. The CDR3 covers 15 residues. CDR1 SGHRS and CDR2 YFSETQ come from the germline V gene. The chain's CDR3 is CASSLEAAGGREQYF. The DNA for the CDR3 is TGCGCCAGCAGCTTGGAGGCGGCGGGGGGGCGTGAGCAGTACTTC.

The genes are TRBV5-1 and TRBJ1-1, with 8 bases identical to TRBD1. The CDR3 loop spans 15 amino acids. Germline-derived CDR1 and CDR2 are SGHRS and YFSETQ. The V and J ends lost 5 bases and 4 bases, in that order; junction bases with no gene match: 10. CDR3 coding DNA: TGCGCCAGCAGTCTTCGACAGGGGCGGATCACTGAAGCTTTCTTT. This encodes CASSLRQGRITEAFF.

The chain couples TRBV6-5 to TRBJ1-5; no definite D call. Germline CDR1 and CDR2: MNHEY and SVGAGI. Deletions cut 3 bases from V and 2 bases from J, with 11 bases between. This CDR3 comprises 15 residues. The CDR3: CASSYSEAGNQPQHF. Written as DNA, the CDR3 is TGTGCCAGCAGTTATAGTGAGGCGGGCAATCAGCCCCAGCATTTT.

This sequence joins TRBV12-3 or TRBV12-4 and TRBJ1-5; 7 bases fit TRBD1. J was trimmed by 2 bases and V by 7 bases; bases with no gene match: 14. The CDR3 contains 17 residues. CDR3 region: CASIPAGGDWGNQPQHF. The CDR3 region has the DNA TGTGCCAGCATTCCCGCAGGGGGGGACTGGGGCAATCAGCCCCAGCATTTT.

This clonotype has ten or more counts. The chain is built from TRBV7-2 and TRBJ2-3, with 8 bases that match TRBD2. Trimming cost V 5 bases and J 2 bases; bases outside gene matches: 6. CDR3 length: 15 residues. Germline-derived CDR1 and CDR2 are SGHTA and FQGNSA. CDR3 loop: CASSGGGRFTDTQYF. The CDR3 DNA reads as TGTGCCAGCAGCGGCGGGGGGCGATTCACAGATACGCAGTATTTT.

CDR3 sequence reads: CATSDSGTKAFF. The CDR3 nucleotides are TGTGCCACCAGTGATTCGGGAACCAAAGCTTTCTTT. The V and J genes are TRBV24-1 and TRBJ1-1; no definite D call. The CDR3 loop spans 12 amino acids. V was trimmed by 2 bases and J by 9 bases, leaving 9 bases between them. Germline assignment: CDR1 KGHDR and CDR2 SFDVKD.

This clonotype was detected only a few times. The rearrangement uses TRBV5-5 and TRBJ2-5; either TRBD1 or TRBD2 may fit D (5 bases each). Germline values: CDR1 SGHKS, CDR2 YYEKEE (reference sequence). V was pared by 4 bases and J by 1 base, with 17 bases between. The CDR3 has 16 amino acids. Here the CDR3 reads CASSSNSRGAQETQYF. The CDR3 DNA is TGTGCCAGCAGCAGCAACAGTCGAGGGGCCCAAGAGACCCAGTACTTC. The full variable domain, with the rest looked up from reference TRBV5-5 and TRBJ2-5, is DAGVTQSPTHLIKTRGQQVTLRCSPISGHKSVSWYQQVLGQGPQFIFQYYEKEERGRGNFPDRFSARQFPNYSSELNVNALLLGDSALYLCASSSNSRGAQETQYFGPGTRLLVL.

The rearrangement joins TRBV2 to TRBJ2-7; D gene uncertain. The CDR3 length is 14 residues. The V gene's germline CDR1 is SNHLY and CDR2 FYNNEI. Trimming removed 7 bases at V and 2 bases at J, with 15 bases between. The CDR3 sequence is CASTTQKIPYEQYF. CDR3 nucleotide sequence: TGTGCCAGCACTACCCAAAAAATCCCCTACGAGCAGTACTTC.

This chain uses TRBV7-2 with TRBJ1-5, with D possibly matching TRBD1 (5 bases). Germline CDR1 SGHTA, CDR2 FQGNSA. The CDR3 has 15 residues. Trimming left V 3 bases short and J 3 bases short, with 12 bases between. The CDR3 loop is CASSFRGVTNQPQHF. As DNA, the CDR3 is TGTGCCAGCAGCTTTCGGGGGGTAACCAATCAGCCCCAGCATTTT.

V and J are TRBV7-2 and TRBJ1-2; D unresolved. The CDR3 sequence is 13 residues long. V was pared by 5 bases and J by 2 bases, with 9 bases between. Germline loops: CDR1 SGHTA, CDR2 FQGNSA. Here the CDR3 DNA reads TGTGCCAGCAGCCACGGGGAGAACTATGGCTACACCTTC. This sequence encodes CASSHGENYGYTF.

V is TRBV29-1 and J is TRBJ2-7, with D perhaps matching TRBD1 (5 bases). Trimming took 1 base from V and 3 from J, leaving 16 bases between them. Germline-derived CDR1 and CDR2 are SQVTM and ANQGSEA. The CDR3 loop spans 15 amino acids. For the CDR3, the DNA is TGCAGCGTTGAAGGGTCGCAGGGTGTAAGCTACGAGCAGTACTTC. As protein: CSVEGSQGVSYEQYF.

CDR3 nucleotides: TGTGCCAGCAGTGGACAGGGTTGGGCCGGGGAGCTGTTTTTT. It encodes CASSGQGWAGELFF. This chain joins TRBV12-3 or TRBV12-4 and TRBJ2-2, with TRBD1 matching 8 bases. J lost 6 bases, V lost 5 bases, and 5 bases had no gene match. CDR3 length: 14 residues.

In this sample, this clonotype turned up once. The chain recombines TRBV4-2 with TRBJ1-5, with D maybe TRBD1 (6 bases). Germline CDR1 reads LGHNA; CDR2 reads YNFKEQ. Deletions cut 1 base from V and 4 bases from J, with 14 bases between. The CDR3 is made up of 16 amino acids. This chain's CDR3 is CASSQGQARTNQPQHF. For the CDR3, the DNA is TGTGCCAGCAGCCAAGGACAGGCCCGGACTAATCAGCCCCAGCATTTT.

There are a few counts of this clonotype. The chain joins TRBV7-2 to TRBJ2-7; a possible D gene is TRBD1 (5 bases). The CDR3 spans 13 residues. V was clipped by 3 bases and J by 2 bases, with 8 bases between them. Germline V gene sequence: CDR1 SGHTA, CDR2 FQGNSA. The CDR3 coding sequence is TGTGCCAGCAGCTTGGACAAAGCCTACGAGCAGTACTTC. Translating gives CASSLDKAYEQYF.

This clonotype has a count of ten or more. This chain connects TRBV12-3 or TRBV12-4 to TRBJ2-5, with a tentative D call TRBD1 (6 bases). The CDR3 totals 13 residues. The V gene lost 3 bases and the J gene lost 4 bases, with 9 bases spanning the gap. In nucleotides, the CDR3 is TGTGCCAGCAGTTTTCAAGGGGGAGAGACCCAGTACTTC. The encoded protein is CASSFQGGETQYF.

This clonotype has just a few counts. The chain couples TRBV20-1 to TRBJ2-3; D might be TRBD1 (5 bases). CDR3 length: 14 amino acids. Germline V gene lookup returns CDR1 DFQATT and CDR2 SNEGSKA (reference sequence). Trimming took 0 bases from V and 5 from J, leaving 12 bases between them. CDR3 protein: CSARDWGRRDTQYF. CDR3 coding DNA: TGCAGTGCTAGAGATTGGGGCCGGAGAGATACGCAGTATTTT.